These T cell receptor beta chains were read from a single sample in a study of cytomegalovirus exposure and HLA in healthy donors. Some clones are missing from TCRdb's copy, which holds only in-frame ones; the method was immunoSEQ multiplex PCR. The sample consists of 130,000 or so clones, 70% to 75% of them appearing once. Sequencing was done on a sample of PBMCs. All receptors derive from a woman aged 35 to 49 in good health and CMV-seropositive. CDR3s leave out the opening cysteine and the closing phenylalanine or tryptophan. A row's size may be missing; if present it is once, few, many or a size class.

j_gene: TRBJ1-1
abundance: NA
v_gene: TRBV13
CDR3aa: ASSLRGQVNTEAF

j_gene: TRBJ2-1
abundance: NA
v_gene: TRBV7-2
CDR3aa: ASSLGQGAHNEQF

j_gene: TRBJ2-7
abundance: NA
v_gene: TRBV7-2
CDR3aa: ASSFERAYEQY

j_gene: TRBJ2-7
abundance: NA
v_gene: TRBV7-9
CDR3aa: ASSPSGWEQY

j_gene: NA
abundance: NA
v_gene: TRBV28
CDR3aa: AIRHPLRVPEQY

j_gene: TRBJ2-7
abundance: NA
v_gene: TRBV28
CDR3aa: ASVSGSSYEQY

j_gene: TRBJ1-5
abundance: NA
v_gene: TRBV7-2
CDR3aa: ASSLGSGLNQPQH

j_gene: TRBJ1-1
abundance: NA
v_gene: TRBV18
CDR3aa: ASSPEGRATEAF

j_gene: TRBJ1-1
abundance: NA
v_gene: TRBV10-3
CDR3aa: AISDTGLKNTEAF

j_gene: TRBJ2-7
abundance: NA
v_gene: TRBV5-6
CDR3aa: ASSRRAYEQY

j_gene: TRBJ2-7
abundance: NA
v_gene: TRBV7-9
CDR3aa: SSSSTGTGPAEQY

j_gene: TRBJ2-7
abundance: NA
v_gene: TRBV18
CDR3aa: ASSLGLAGDEQY

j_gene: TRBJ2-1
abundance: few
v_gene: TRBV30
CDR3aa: AWNSPPYNEQF

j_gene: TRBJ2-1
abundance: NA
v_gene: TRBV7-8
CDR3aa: ASSYRGQALAGGRFNEQF

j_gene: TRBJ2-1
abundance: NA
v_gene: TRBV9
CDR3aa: ASSVGLQGNEQF

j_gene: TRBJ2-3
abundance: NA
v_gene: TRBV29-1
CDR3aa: SVGRTGVDTQY

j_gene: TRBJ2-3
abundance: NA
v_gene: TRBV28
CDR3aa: ASSWAGGVDTQY

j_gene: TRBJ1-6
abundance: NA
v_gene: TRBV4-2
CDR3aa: ASSAQGPSYNSPLH

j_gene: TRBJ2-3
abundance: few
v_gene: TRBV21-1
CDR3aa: ASSPRKAGGNTDTQY

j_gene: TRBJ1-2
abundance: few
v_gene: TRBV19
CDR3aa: ASSISGGGYT

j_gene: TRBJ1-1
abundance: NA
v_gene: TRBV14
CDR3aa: ASSQGTSYTEAF

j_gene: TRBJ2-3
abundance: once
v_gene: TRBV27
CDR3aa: ASSPGLALRGTDTQY

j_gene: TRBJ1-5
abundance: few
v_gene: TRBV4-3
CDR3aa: ASSQSTEGRPQH

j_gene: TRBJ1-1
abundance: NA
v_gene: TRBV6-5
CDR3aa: ASSDDRGSRAF

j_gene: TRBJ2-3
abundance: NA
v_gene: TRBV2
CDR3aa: ASWSGGHTDTQY

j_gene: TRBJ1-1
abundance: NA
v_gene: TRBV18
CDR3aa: ASSPTGGSEAF

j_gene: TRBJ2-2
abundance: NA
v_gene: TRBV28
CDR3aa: ATTVTGELF

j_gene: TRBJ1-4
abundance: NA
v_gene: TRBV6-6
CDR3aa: ASSPPGQGREKLF

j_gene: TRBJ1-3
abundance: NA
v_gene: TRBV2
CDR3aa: ASRPGTGGTGNTIY

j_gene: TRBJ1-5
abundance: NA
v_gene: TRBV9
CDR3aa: ASSVDASSNNQPQH

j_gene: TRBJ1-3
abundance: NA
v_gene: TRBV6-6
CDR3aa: ASSYRDRGTRNTIY

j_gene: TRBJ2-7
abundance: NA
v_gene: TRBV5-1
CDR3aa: ASSLNRGYEQY

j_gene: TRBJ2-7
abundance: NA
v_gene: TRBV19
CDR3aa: ASSPFNSPHEQY

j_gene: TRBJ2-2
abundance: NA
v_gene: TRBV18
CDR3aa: ASSPTGLNTGELF

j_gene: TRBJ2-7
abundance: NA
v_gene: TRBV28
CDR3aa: ASSLQGGSYEQY

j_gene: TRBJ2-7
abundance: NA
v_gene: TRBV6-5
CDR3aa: ASSQQTGPYEQY

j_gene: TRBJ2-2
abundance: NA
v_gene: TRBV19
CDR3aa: ASRRGLAQWSPTGELF

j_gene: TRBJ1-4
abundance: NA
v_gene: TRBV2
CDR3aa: ASRRAPATNEKLF

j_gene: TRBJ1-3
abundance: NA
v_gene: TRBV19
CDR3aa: ASRPGRRSGNTIY

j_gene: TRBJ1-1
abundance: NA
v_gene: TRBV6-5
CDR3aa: ATVMVYSGYTEAF

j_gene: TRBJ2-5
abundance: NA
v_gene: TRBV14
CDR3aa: ASSRGLAGGPETQY

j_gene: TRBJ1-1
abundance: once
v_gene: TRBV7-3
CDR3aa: ASSNVGAGVTEAF

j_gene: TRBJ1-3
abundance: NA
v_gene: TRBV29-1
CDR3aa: SVVWTSGNTIY

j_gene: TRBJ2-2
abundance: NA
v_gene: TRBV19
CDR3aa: ASSISGNTGELF

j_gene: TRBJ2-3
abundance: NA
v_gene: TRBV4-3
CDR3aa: ASSQERGGGPSTQY